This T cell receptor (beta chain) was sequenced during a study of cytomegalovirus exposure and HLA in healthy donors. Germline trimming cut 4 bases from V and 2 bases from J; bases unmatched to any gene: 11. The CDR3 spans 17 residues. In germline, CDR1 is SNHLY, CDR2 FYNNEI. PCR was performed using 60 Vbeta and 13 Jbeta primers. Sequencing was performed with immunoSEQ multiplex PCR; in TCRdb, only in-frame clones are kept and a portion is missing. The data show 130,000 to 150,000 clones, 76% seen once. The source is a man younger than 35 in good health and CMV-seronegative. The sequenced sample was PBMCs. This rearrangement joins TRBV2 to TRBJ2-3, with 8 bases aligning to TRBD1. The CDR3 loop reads CASSGSGGPKPTDTQYF. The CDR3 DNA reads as TGTGCCAGCAGTGGATCAGGGGGCCCTAAACCCACAGATACGCAGTATTTT.